A single sample is the source of the 32 T cell receptor beta chains below, sequenced in a study of T-cell memory formation after mild COVID-19. TCRdb called the 5' RACE reads again in MiXCR, with one record for every CDR3 protein. The data hold 110,000 to 150,000 distinct CDR3 sequences, with around 15% observed a single time. The specimen sequenced was PBMCs or a T cell subset sorted from them (not recorded which). The receptor source for this set is an adult woman who had mild COVID-19 (a few samples of this study predate the infection). Cell type and time point are not known.

V gene TRBV9 combines with J gene TRBJ1-5; TRBD1 is a possible D gene (5 bases). Germline V lookup: CDR1 SGDLS, CDR2 YYNGEE. CDR3 length: 15 residues. The germline V and J ends were trimmed by 0 bases and 1 base, with 8 bases remaining between them. The CDR3 nucleotides read TGTGCCAGCAGCGTAGCGGGGGAGAGCAATCAGCCCCAGCATTTT. As protein: CASSVAGESNQPQHF.

The chain has TRBV24-1 and TRBJ2-1, with D unclear. V lost 2 bases, J lost 10 bases, and 8 bases lay in between. From germline, CDR1 is KGHDR and CDR2 SFDVKD. This CDR3 region has 12 residues. For the CDR3, the DNA is TGTGCCACCAGTGATTACTGGCGGGAGCAGTTCTTC. Translating gives CATSDYWREQFF.

This clonotype was recorded many times. The chain links TRBV7-9 to TRBJ2-3; D not resolved. V shed 5 bases and J shed 2 bases, with 14 bases lying between them. This CDR3 contains 15 residues. The germline V gene encodes CDR1 SEHNR and CDR2 FQNEAQ (reference sequence). The CDR3 sequence is CASSTPWATTDTQYF. The DNA for the CDR3 is TGTGCCAGCAGCACGCCTTGGGCCACCACAGATACGCAGTATTTT.

This clonotype has ten or more counts. V gene TRBV30 combines with J gene TRBJ2-1; TRBD2 agrees at 11 bases. Germline V CDR1 and CDR2: GTSNPN, SVGIG (reference sequence). With 2 bases clipped from V and 6 bases from J, the junction kept 3 bases outside the gene matches. This CDR3 is built from 14 residues. CDR3 DNA sequence: TGTGCCTGGAGTATAGCGGGAGGGGTCAATGAGCAGTTCTTC. It is translated as CAWSIAGGVNEQFF.

This clonotype was counted only a few times. The chain carries TRBV10-3 and TRBJ2-5, with a possible D match to TRBD2 (7 bases). The V gene lost 6 bases and the J gene lost 4 bases, with 12 bases spanning the gap. The CDR3 covers 13 residues. Germline assignment: CDR1 ENHRY and CDR2 SYGVKD. The CDR3: CAISPGGRETQYF. The CDR3 DNA sequence: TGTGCCATCAGCCCGGGGGGCAGAGAGACCCAGTACTTC.

The rearrangement links TRBV27 to TRBJ2-1; a possible D gene is TRBD1 (6 bases). From germline, CDR1 is MNHEY and CDR2 SMNVEV (reference sequence). The CDR3 extends over 16 amino acids. V was cut by 8 bases and J by 4 bases, with 21 bases left in between. CDR3 loop: CASSQGSLPTYNEQFF. DNA of the CDR3: TGTGCCAGCTCACAGGGAAGCCTCCCCACATACAATGAGCAGTTCTTC.

This clonotype has just a few counts. This chain links TRBV19 with TRBJ2-7; D is perhaps TRBD2 (7 bases). Trimming left V 7 bases short and J 2 bases short, with 18 bases between. The CDR3 covers 15 residues. Germline lookup yields CDR1 LNHDA and CDR2 SQIVND (reference sequence). The CDR3 reads CASTPRGGWAYEQYF. The DNA of the CDR3 is TGTGCCAGTACCCCTAGGGGGGGATGGGCCTACGAGCAGTACTTC.

This clonotype has only a few counts. V gene TRBV18 combines with J gene TRBJ2-5; D call uncertain. Deletions cut 3 bases from V and 2 bases from J, with 7 bases between. Germline V CDR1 and CDR2: KGHSH, LQKENI. CDR3 length equals 13 residues. The CDR3 DNA is TGTGCCAGCTCACCCTTCTATCAAGAGACCCAGTACTTC. Residues: CASSPFYQETQYF. Drawing the rest from reference TRBV18 and TRBJ2-5, the complete variable domain is NAGVMQNPRHLVRRRGQEARLRCSPMKGHSHVYWYRQLPEEGLKFMVYLQKENIIDESGMPKERFSAEFPKEGPSILRIQQVVRGDSAAYFCASSPFYQETQYFGPGTRLLVL.

In its sample, this clonotype was seen a few times. CDR3 protein: CASSEFSYTTEAFF. The CDR3 DNA follows: TGTGCCAGCAGTGAGTTTTCATACACCACTGAAGCTTTCTTT. This chain links TRBV2 with TRBJ1-1; unclear D gene. Germline loops: CDR1 SNHLY, CDR2 FYNNEI. Between the trimmed V and J ends, which lost 3 bases and 4 bases, there was a span of 12 bases. This CDR3 is built from 14 residues.

The V gene is TRBV4-3, the J gene TRBJ2-1; D unclear. V was cut by 8 bases and J by 3 bases, with 5 bases left in between. Germline V gene sequence: CDR1 LGHNA, CDR2 YSLEER. The CDR3 loop spans 11 amino acids. The CDR3 reads CASGDYNEQFF. The CDR3 DNA reads TGCGCCAGCGGGGACTACAATGAGCAGTTCTTC.

The rearrangement joins TRBV3-1 to TRBJ2-5, with 8 bases lining up with TRBD2. This CDR3 contains 12 residues. CDR1 and CDR2 (germline): LGHDT, YNNKEL (reference sequence). CDR3 sequence reads: CATAGDGETQYF. CDR3 sequence (DNA): TGTGCTACAGCGGGGGACGGAGAGACCCAGTACTTC.

This clonotype was observed a few times. V and J are TRBV2 and TRBJ1-2; possibly TRBD1 for D (5 bases). The CDR3 loop spans 13 amino acids. Germline V gives CDR1 SNHLY, CDR2 FYNNEI. V gave up 2 bases and J gave up 6 bases, with 10 bases separating them. The CDR3 DNA follows: TGTGCCAGCAGTGAAATGCCAGGGAATGGCTACACCTTC. As protein: CASSEMPGNGYTF.

This rearrangement joins TRBV9 to TRBJ2-7, with 9 nucleotides matching TRBD2. After removal of 1 base from V and 10 bases from J, the junction contained 9 bases not matched to a gene. This CDR3 has 14 amino acids. The germline V gene has CDR1 SGDLS and CDR2 YYNGEE. Here the CDR3 DNA reads TGTGCCAGCAGCGTACATAGCGGGGGAGTCGACCAGTACTTC. It specifies CASSVHSGGVDQYF.

The chain uses TRBV27 and TRBJ1-5; perhaps TRBD1 as D (5 bases). The germline V gene encodes CDR1 MNHEY and CDR2 SMNVEV (reference sequence). The V and J ends lost 5 bases and 0 bases respectively, with 14 bases between them. The CDR3 extends over 16 amino acids. The CDR3 DNA follows: TGTGCCAGCAGTCCTCAGGGATGGACTAGCAATCAGCCCCAGCATTTT. Protein sequence: CASSPQGWTSNQPQHF.

This clonotype was counted ten times or more. The genes are TRBV7-9 and TRBJ2-1, with 7 positions matching TRBD2. V dropped 5 bases and J dropped 10; count of bases not matched to a gene: 14. Germline lookup yields CDR1 SEHNR and CDR2 FQNEAQ (reference sequence). This CDR3 region has 15 residues. The CDR3 loop is CASSDRDYPPMEQFF. CDR3 sequence (DNA): TGTGCCAGCAGCGACCGGGACTACCCTCCAATGGAGCAGTTCTTC.

This clonotype was picked up many times. J is TRBJ2-7 and V is TRBV7-6; D might be TRBD2 (6 bases). The ends were cut back, 5 bases at V and 6 bases at J, with 11 bases in the middle. This CDR3 is 12 amino acids long. From germline, CDR1 is SGHVS and CDR2 FNYEAQ. The CDR3 bases are TGTGCCAGCAGCCTATGGGAGGCCGAGCAGTACTTC. This encodes CASSLWEAEQYF.

The chain recombines TRBV11-2 with TRBJ2-1; TRBD2 is a possible D gene (5 bases). The CDR3 has 14 amino acids. CDR1 and CDR2 from the germline V gene are SGHAT and FQNNGV. The V and J ends lost 4 bases and 5 bases respectively, with 12 bases between them. The CDR3: CASSSWTGDNEQFF. DNA for the CDR3: TGTGCCAGCAGCTCATGGACTGGCGACAATGAGCAGTTCTTC.

The chain carries TRBV12-3 or TRBV12-4 and TRBJ2-5; a possible D gene is TRBD1 (7 bases). The CDR3 is 14 amino acids. V shed 3 bases and J shed 5 bases, with 13 bases lying between them. The CDR3 sequence: CASSFSTGRETQYF. The CDR3 coding sequence is TGTGCCAGCAGTTTCTCGACAGGGAGGGAGACCCAGTACTTC.

This clonotype has a count of ten or more. The chain joins TRBV20-1 to TRBJ2-1; a weak D match, TRBD2 (6 bases). The V and J ends lost 6 bases and 6 bases respectively, with 24 bases between them. Germline values: CDR1 DFQATT, CDR2 SNEGSKA (reference sequence). The CDR3 has 16 residues. CDR3 nucleotides: TGCAGTGCCCAATTGGAGGGGTCACTACATTTCAATGAGCAGTTCTTC. Translated: CSAQLEGSLHFNEQFF.

This clonotype came up a few times. The rearrangement uses TRBV4-3 and TRBJ2-3; 7 bases are shared with TRBD2. Germline values: CDR1 LGHNA, CDR2 YSLEER. The V gene end was trimmed by 1 base and the J gene end by 3 bases; junction bases not matched to a gene: 7. The CDR3 loop spans 16 amino acids. The CDR3 DNA follows: TGCGCCAGCAGCCAAGGGGTTGCGGGAGCTACAGATACGCAGTATTTT. This translates into CASSQGVAGATDTQYF.

In its sample, this clonotype was seen many times. The chain employs TRBV12-3 or TRBV12-4 and TRBJ2-7; no firm D call. V lost 6 bases and J lost 3, with 12 bases in between. The CDR3 sequence is 13 residues long. In DNA, the CDR3 is TGTGCCAGCAGGATAGGTGCCGGCTACGAGCAGTACTTC. Translated: CASRIGAGYEQYF.

The J gene is TRBJ2-5, the V gene TRBV7-9, with 9 bases identical to TRBD2. The trim removed 2 bases at V and 1 base at J, leaving 5 bases unmatched. The CDR3 totals 16 residues. Germline values: CDR1 SEHNR, CDR2 FQNEAQ (reference sequence). The CDR3 DNA is TGTGCCAGCAGCTTAACGGCGGGGGGGATCCAAGAGACCCAGTACTTC. Its protein product is CASSLTAGGIQETQYF.

This chain links TRBV29-1 with TRBJ2-1; 9 nucleotides align to TRBD1. The junction had 11 bases not matched to a gene; V was cut back by 5 bases and J by 3 bases. CDR1 is SQVTM and CDR2 is ANQGSEA in the germline V gene. The CDR3 runs 16 residues. This chain's CDR3 is CSVWSQQGALYNEQFF. The CDR3 DNA is TGCAGCGTTTGGTCCCAACAGGGGGCTCTCTACAATGAGCAGTTCTTC.

The CDR3 DNA reads TGTGCCAGCTTAGTAAGTGTAGCCGGAAACACCATATATTTT. This encodes CASLVSVAGNTIYF. The chain employs TRBV2 and TRBJ1-3, with D unclear. CDR3 length equals 14 residues. Germline CDR1 SNHLY, CDR2 FYNNEI. V was clipped by 8 bases and J by 4 bases, with 15 bases between them.

The chain employs TRBV9 and TRBJ1-1; D is undetermined. From germline, CDR1 is SGDLS and CDR2 YYNGEE. The CDR3 totals 12 residues. Between the trimmed V and J ends, which lost 3 bases and 3 bases, there was a span of 6 bases. This CDR3 reads CASSGAYTEAFF. Here the CDR3 DNA reads TGTGCCAGCAGCGGGGCGTACACTGAAGCTTTCTTT. The whole variable domain, remainder taken from reference TRBV9 and TRBJ1-1, is DSGVTQTPKHLITATGQRVTLRCSPRSGDLSVYWYQQSLDQGLQFLIQYYNGEERAKGNILERFSAQQFPDLHSELNLSSLELGDSALYFCASSGAYTEAFFGQGTRLTVV.

The sample holds a few counts of this clonotype. The rearrangement uses TRBV27 and TRBJ1-3, with D unclear. Germline assignment: CDR1 MNHEY and CDR2 SMNVEV (reference sequence). Between the trimmed V and J ends, which lost 2 bases and 0 bases, there was a span of 5 bases. This CDR3 is 14 amino acids long. The CDR3 region has the DNA TGTGCCAGCAGTTTAATGAGCTCTGGAAACACCATATATTTT. This translates into CASSLMSSGNTIYF.

This clonotype was detected a few times. This sequence joins TRBV5-1 and TRBJ1-1; D remains ambiguous. The CDR3 is made up of 12 amino acids. CDR1 and CDR2 from the germline V gene are SGHRS and YFSETQ. Trimming took off 0 bases at V and 7 bases at J, with 7 bases between the two ends. The CDR3 sequence is CASSLEGVEAFF. In DNA form, the CDR3 reads TGCGCCAGCAGCTTGGAGGGCGTTGAAGCTTTCTTT.

This chain links TRBV7-2 with TRBJ2-7; perhaps D is TRBD1 or TRBD2 (5 bases each). Trimming took 5 bases from V and 4 from J, leaving 15 bases between them. The CDR3 totals 14 residues. CDR1 is SGHTA and CDR2 is FQGNSA in the germline V gene. In nucleotides, the CDR3 is TGTGCCAGCAGCGCAACCGGGGCGTTATACGAGCAGTACTTC. Its translation: CASSATGALYEQYF.

This clonotype was seen more than once but under ten times. The chain is built from TRBV6-5 and TRBJ2-7; 9 bases map to TRBD2. V lost 0 bases to trimming and J lost 6 bases; unmatched junction nucleotides: 6. The germline gives CDR1 MNHEY, CDR2 SVGAGI. CDR3 size: 15 residues. The CDR3 DNA follows: TGTGCCAGCAGTTACTCTGGCAGGACTAGCGCCGAGCAGTACTTC. Encoded protein: CASSYSGRTSAEQYF.

This clonotype was counted a few times. The V and J genes are TRBV9 and TRBJ2-7; 7 bases align to TRBD1. Germline V gene sequence: CDR1 SGDLS, CDR2 YYNGEE. The CDR3 is 14 amino acids. The V gene end was trimmed by 4 bases and the J gene end by 0 bases; junction bases not matched to a gene: 4. CDR3 sequence: CASSSGDSSYEQYF. The CDR3 region has the DNA TGTGCCAGCAGCTCCGGGGACAGCTCCTACGAGCAGTACTTC.

The chain employs TRBV7-9 and TRBJ1-5; possibly TRBD1 for D (6 bases). Germline lookup yields CDR1 SEHNR and CDR2 FQNEAQ (reference sequence). V was shortened by 4 bases and J by 5 bases, with 15 bases between the two germline ends. This CDR3 region has 15 residues. This CDR3 reads CASSSPTEGDQPQHF. CDR3 DNA sequence: TGTGCCAGCAGCTCACCGACAGAGGGGGATCAGCCCCAGCATTTT.

This clonotype appeared a few times. The chain carries TRBV13 and TRBJ1-2; D ambiguous. V lost 1 base, J lost 4 bases, and 7 bases lay in between. The germline V gene has CDR1 PRHDT and CDR2 FYEKMQ (reference sequence). CDR3 length: 13 residues. The CDR3 nucleotides are TGTGCCAGCAGCTTAGACAAATTCTATGGCTACACCTTC. The encoded protein is CASSLDKFYGYTF.